These 30 T cell receptor beta chains share one sample of origin, sequenced in a study of T-cell reconstitution after alpha-beta-depleted transplantation in children. Unique molecular identifiers were built into the TCRbeta library. TCRdb called the PCR reads again in MiXCR, with one record for every CDR3 protein. This table has over 100,000 distinct CDR3 sequences, about a tenth appearing once. Sequences were derived from PBMCs, sampled before TCRalphabeta/CD19-depleted stem cell transplant. These receptors were collected from a boy aged 2 to 9 with acute lymphoblastic leukemia, due to receive a stem cell transplant.

This chain joins TRBV18 and TRBJ2-3; weak D call: TRBD1 (8 bases). V lost 3 bases and J lost 2, with 15 bases in between. CDR3 size: 16 residues. In germline, CDR1 is KGHSH, CDR2 LQKENI. CDR3 sequence reads: CASSPLQGGTTDTQYF. The CDR3 region has the DNA TGTGCCAGCTCACCCCTACAGGGGGGGACCACAGATACGCAGTATTTT.

V gene TRBV5-1 combines with J gene TRBJ2-7; D is undetermined. Germline CDR1 and CDR2: SGHRS and YFSETQ. V shed 5 bases and J shed 3 bases, with 15 bases lying between them. CDR3 size: 14 residues. The CDR3 DNA reads TGCGCCAGCAGACTACTTACCGAATACTACGAGCAGTACTTC. This sequence encodes CASRLLTEYYEQYF.

This clonotype was recorded a few times. The J gene is TRBJ1-3, the V gene TRBV6-1, with D unresolved. Between the trimmed V and J ends, which lost 2 bases and 1 base, there was a span of 9 bases. This CDR3 comprises 15 residues. In germline, CDR1 is MNHNS, CDR2 SASEGT. The CDR3 DNA follows: TGTGCCAGCAGTGAATTTGGAGTATCTGGAAACACCATATATTTT. This codes for CASSEFGVSGNTIYF.

The genes are TRBV20-1 and TRBJ2-1, with 12 bases that match TRBD2. This CDR3 spans 14 amino acids. V trimming: 3 bases; J trimming: 9 bases; junction bases outside the gene matches: 6. The V gene's germline CDR1 is DFQATT and CDR2 SNEGSKA (reference sequence). CDR3 bases: TGCAGTGCTAGGCTAGCGGGAGGGCCGGGTGAGCAGTTCTTC. Protein sequence: CSARLAGGPGEQFF.

This clonotype was found many times. The rearrangement uses TRBV7-2 and TRBJ2-1, with a possible D match to TRBD2 (6 bases). V was shortened by 1 base and J by 4 bases, with 8 bases between the two germline ends. CDR3 size: 14 residues. Germline V gene lookup returns CDR1 SGHTA and CDR2 FQGNSA. The DNA for the CDR3 is TGTGCCAGCAGCTTAGGCGGGACTTACAATGAGCAGTTCTTC. It yields the protein CASSLGGTYNEQFF.

The chain carries TRBV7-4 and TRBJ2-7, with 10 bases identical to TRBD2. The CDR3 contains 22 residues. Losses at the gene ends were 3 bases for V and 4 bases for J; bases not matched to a gene: 27. Germline CDR1 SGHVT, CDR2 SQSDAQ. Here the CDR3 reads CASSFRPGLRAGGPIGEYEQYF. The CDR3 nucleotides are TGTGCCAGCAGCTTTAGGCCCGGATTGCGAGCGGGAGGGCCAATAGGCGAATACGAGCAGTACTTC.

This clonotype has a handful of counts. The chain couples TRBV6-5 to TRBJ2-3; tentatively, D is TRBD1 (5 bases). The CDR3 consists of 16 residues. V shed 3 bases and J shed 5 bases, with 18 bases lying between them. Germline loops: CDR1 MNHEY, CDR2 SVGAGI. The CDR3 sequence: CASSYDSGRLGDTQYF. In DNA, the CDR3 is TGTGCCAGCAGTTATGACTCAGGGCGTCTTGGAGATACGCAGTATTTT.

At least ten counts were recorded for this clonotype. This chain uses TRBV20-1 with TRBJ1-1; D remains unclear. The CDR3 length is 11 residues. Trimming removed 5 bases at V and 4 bases at J, with 8 bases between. The germline CDR1 and CDR2 sequences are DFQATT and SNEGSKA (reference sequence). CDR3 nucleotide sequence: TGCAGTGCTGACTTGGTCACTGAAGCTTTCTTT. It is translated as CSADLVTEAFF.

The gene calls are TRBV20-1 and TRBJ2-1, with 10 bases lining up with TRBD2. Germline-derived CDR1 and CDR2 are DFQATT and SNEGSKA (reference sequence). The CDR3 has 16 amino acids. After removal of 6 bases from V and 4 bases from J, the junction contained 12 bases not matched to a gene. The chain's CDR3 is CSAVLAGVGRYNEQFF. CDR3 in DNA: TGCAGTGCGGTGCTAGCGGGAGTGGGGCGATACAATGAGCAGTTCTTC.

V and J are TRBV25-1 and TRBJ2-3; weak D call: TRBD1 (7 bases). This CDR3 is built from 15 residues. Trimming cost V 4 bases and J 0 bases, with 11 bases left between them. Germline V gene lookup returns CDR1 MGHDK and CDR2 SYGVNS. CDR3 bases: TGTGCCAGCAGTGCAGGGGGAGGTAGCACAGATACGCAGTATTTT. It specifies CASSAGGGSTDTQYF.

The chain combines TRBV10-2 with TRBJ2-7, with 13 bases that match TRBD2. Germline V gene sequence: CDR1 WSHSY, CDR2 SAAADI. The V gene end was trimmed by 6 bases and the J gene end by 0 bases; junction bases not matched to a gene: 2. The CDR3 consists of 15 residues. Here the CDR3 reads CASSGLAGVSYEQYF. The CDR3 nucleotides read TGCGCCAGCAGCGGACTAGCGGGAGTCTCCTACGAGCAGTACTTC.

This clonotype is termed medium-sized. V and J are TRBV24-1 and TRBJ2-1; D gene unclear. CDR3 length equals 13 residues. Trimming took off 1 base at V and 10 bases at J, with 10 bases between the two ends. Looked up from germline, CDR1 is KGHDR and CDR2 is SFDVKD. Written as DNA, the CDR3 is TGTGCCACCAGTGATTTATGGAGTCAAGAGCAGTTCTTC. Its translation is CATSDLWSQEQFF.

This clonotype was seen a handful of times. J is TRBJ2-5 and V is TRBV15, with D possibly matching TRBD2 (7 bases). This CDR3 region has 16 residues. Germline V gene lookup returns CDR1 LNHNV and CDR2 YYDKDF (reference sequence). Trimming pared 0 bases from V and 5 bases from J, leaving 16 bases between. CDR3 in amino acids: CATSREVGRGGETQYF. In DNA, the CDR3 is TGTGCCACCAGCAGAGAGGTGGGCAGGGGAGGGGAGACCCAGTACTTC. Using reference TRBV15 and TRBJ2-5 for the parts outside the CDR3, the full variable domain is DAMVIQNPRYQVTQFGKPVTLSCSQTLNHNVMYWYQQKSSQAPKLLFHYYDKDFNNEADTPDNFQSRRPNTSFCFLDIRSPGLGDTAMYLCATSREVGRGGETQYFGPGTRLLVL.

There are many counts of this clonotype. The chain employs TRBV9 and TRBJ2-7; 7 bases match TRBD2. Trimming at V came to 0 bases and at J to 5 bases, leaving 8 bases not matched to a gene. The CDR3 runs 15 residues. Germline-derived CDR1 and CDR2 are SGDLS and YYNGEE. The CDR3 DNA sequence: TGTGCCAGCAGCGTAGGGGTGCGGGAGTTTGACGAGCAGTACTTC. It translates to CASSVGVREFDEQYF. Full variable domain (missing parts from reference TRBV9 and TRBJ2-7): DSGVTQTPKHLITATGQRVTLRCSPRSGDLSVYWYQQSLDQGLQFLIQYYNGEERAKGNILERFSAQQFPDLHSELNLSSLELGDSALYFCASSVGVREFDEQYFGPGTRLTVT.

The chain has TRBV12-3 or TRBV12-4 and TRBJ2-1, with D unresolved. V was shortened by 6 bases and J by 9 bases, with 9 bases between the two germline ends. The CDR3 has 11 residues. The CDR3 spells CASSLWGEQFF. In DNA, the CDR3 is TGTGCCAGCAGCCTATGGGGTGAGCAGTTCTTC.

The chain uses TRBV5-1 and TRBJ2-3; 8 bases line up with TRBD2. Germline CDR1 is SGHRS and CDR2 is YFSETQ. There are 14 residues in the CDR3. Germline trimming cut 4 bases from V and 6 bases from J; bases unmatched to any gene: 7. This CDR3 reads CASSPGLVADTQYF. The CDR3 region has the DNA TGCGCCAGCAGCCCGGGACTAGTTGCGGATACGCAGTATTTT.

In this sample, this clonotype turned up many times. This chain connects TRBV14 to TRBJ2-1; perhaps TRBD2 as D (6 bases). Trimming took 1 base from V and 10 from J, leaving 11 bases between them. CDR3 length: 13 amino acids. Germline V gene data show CDR1 as SGHDN and CDR2 as FVKESK. For the CDR3, the DNA is TGTGCCAGCAGCCAAGGCCTAGGGAGGGAGCAGTTCTTC. Residues: CASSQGLGREQFF.

This clonotype showed up just a few times. The chain has TRBV7-2 and TRBJ2-4; D call uncertain. CDR1 and CDR2 (germline): SGHTA, FQGNSA. V shed 5 bases and J shed 8 bases, with 10 bases lying between them. The CDR3 is 12 residues long. DNA for the CDR3: TGTGCCAGCAGCACCAGCGAGCACATTCAGTACTTC. It specifies CASSTSEHIQYF.

This clonotype was detected many times. CDR3 residues: CSVEGRGQGDTGELFF. The CDR3, as DNA: TGCAGCGTTGAAGGAAGGGGCCAGGGAGACACCGGGGAGCTGTTTTTT. The gene calls are TRBV29-1 and TRBJ2-2; D may match TRBD1 or TRBD2 (5 bases each). V dropped 1 base and J dropped 3 bases, with 15 bases sitting between them. In germline, CDR1 is SQVTM, CDR2 ANQGSEA. The CDR3 is made up of 16 amino acids.

This clonotype was seen only a few times. The chain carries TRBV7-2 and TRBJ2-5; D is unclear. The CDR3 is 12 residues long. V lost 5 bases and J lost 9, with 13 bases in between. CDR1 SGHTA and CDR2 FQGNSA come from the germline V gene. The CDR3 DNA is TGTGCCAGCAGCCACGGCATGAGAGCCCAGTACTTC. This gives the protein CASSHGMRAQYF.

J is TRBJ2-6 and V is TRBV6-5; weak D call: TRBD1 (5 bases). Germline assignment: CDR1 MNHEY and CDR2 SVGAGI. V was shortened by 2 bases and J by 0 bases, with 8 bases between the two germline ends. This CDR3 has 16 amino acids. This CDR3 reads CASSYRTLSGANVLTF. Here the CDR3 DNA reads TGTGCCAGCAGTTACCGGACACTCTCTGGGGCCAACGTCCTGACTTTC.

With respect to this clonotype: A much larger clone differs by one base, so this may be a read error. This CDR3 fails to terminate in the conserved phenylalanine or tryptophan, so it likely reflects a read error. CDR3 coding DNA: TGTGCCAGCAGTGCCGACAGAGTTCCGAATGAAAAACTGTTTTAT. It codes for CASSADRVPNEKLFY. The chain links TRBV12-3 or TRBV12-4 to TRBJ1-4; D is perhaps TRBD1 (5 bases). The V end was cut by 5 bases, the J end by 5 bases, with 15 bases between. The CDR3 is made up of 15 amino acids.

The table lists this clonotype with many counts. This chain joins TRBV5-1 and TRBJ2-7; a weak D match, TRBD2 (5 bases). V shed 1 base and J shed 0 bases, with 11 bases lying between them. The CDR3 is made up of 15 amino acids. Germline CDR1 reads SGHRS; CDR2 reads YFSETQ. The CDR3 region is CASSLTRPSSYEQYF. The CDR3 DNA reads TGCGCCAGCAGCTTGACTAGACCAAGCTCCTACGAGCAGTACTTC.

This clonotype has a count of ten or more. The genes are TRBV6-1 and TRBJ1-5; TRBD1 is a possible D gene (6 bases). There are 15 residues in the CDR3. V gave up 6 bases and J gave up 1 base, with 13 bases separating them. In germline, CDR1 is MNHNS, CDR2 SASEGT. The CDR3 loop reads CASRQQGGSNQPQHF. The DNA of the CDR3 is TGTGCCAGCAGACAACAGGGTGGGAGCAATCAGCCCCAGCATTTT.

This clonotype has a handful of counts. The gene calls are TRBV7-9 and TRBJ2-5, with 11 bases lining up with TRBD2. V trimming: 4 bases; J trimming: 5 bases; junction bases outside the gene matches: 6. This CDR3 region has 15 residues. The germline V gene encodes CDR1 SEHNR and CDR2 FQNEAQ (reference sequence). The CDR3 DNA follows: TGTGCCAGCAGCTATACTAGCGGGAGCCTGGAGACCCAGTACTTC. Its protein product is CASSYTSGSLETQYF.

The chain is built from TRBV12-3 or TRBV12-4 and TRBJ1-2; D perhaps matches TRBD1 (5 bases). The CDR3 is 16 amino acids. V lost 6 bases and J 0 bases, leaving 17 bases between the germline ends. This CDR3 reads CASRSGKVSSNYGYTF. The CDR3 DNA sequence: TGTGCCAGCAGGTCAGGGAAGGTGTCATCTAACTATGGCTACACCTTC.

In its sample, this clonotype was seen a few times. The chain carries TRBV7-9 and TRBJ2-1, with a weak D call TRBD2 (6 bases). The CDR3 contains 16 residues. V lost 6 bases and J 4 bases, leaving 19 bases between the germline ends. Germline V gives CDR1 SEHNR, CDR2 FQNEAQ (reference sequence). CDR3 sequence: CASSSRTAGTYNEQFF. Written as DNA, the CDR3 is TGTGCCAGCAGTTCGAGGACTGCGGGAACTTACAATGAGCAGTTCTTC. Filled out from reference TRBV7-9 and TRBJ2-1, the complete variable domain reads DTGVSQNPRHKITKRGQNVTFRCDPISEHNRLYWYRQTLGQGPEFLTYFQNEAQLEKSRLLSDRFSAERPKGSFSTLEIQRTEQGDSAMYLCASSSRTAGTYNEQFFGPGTRLTVL.

This clonotype was counted a few times. CDR3 DNA: TGTGCCATCAGTGAGGGAGGGACTAGCGCTTATGAGCAGTTCTTC. It specifies CAISEGGTSAYEQFF. V and J are TRBV10-3 and TRBJ2-1; 10 nucleotides agree with TRBD2. The CDR3 runs 15 residues. V gave up 2 bases and J gave up 8 bases; unmatched junction bases: 6. Germline loops: CDR1 ENHRY, CDR2 SYGVKD.

A few counts support this clonotype. V and J are TRBV29-1 and TRBJ2-7; 8 bases fit TRBD1. Germline loops: CDR1 SQVTM, CDR2 ANQGSEA. CDR3 length: 15 amino acids. The V gene end was trimmed by 1 base and the J gene end by 4 bases; junction bases not matched to a gene: 9. CDR3 region: CSVEGTGTNMYEQYF. In nucleotides, the CDR3 is TGCAGCGTTGAAGGGACAGGGACCAATATGTACGAGCAGTACTTC.

This clonotype has just a few counts. V gene TRBV19 combines with J gene TRBJ2-7; the D gene is possibly TRBD1 (5 bases). CDR1 is LNHDA, CDR2 SQIVND, per germline (reference sequence). Trimming took 5 bases from V and 7 from J, leaving 18 bases between them. CDR3 length: 14 residues. In DNA form, the CDR3 reads TGTGCCAGTAGTCCAACCCCAGGGCCCGGGGAGCAGTACTTC. Amino acids: CASSPTPGPGEQYF.